One sample yielded the 3 T cell receptor beta chains listed below, sequenced in a study of monozygotic twins with inflammatory bowel disease (dated by TCRdb to the late 2010s). Receptor amplification or capture employed 5' RACE. The sequencer was an Illumina HiSeq 2500. TCRdb reprocessed the reads, and each CDR3 protein sequence is entered once, without DNA. This sample's table lists some 160,000 distinct CDR3 sequences. Of the sample, just under 7.5% falls within the top ten clones. The sequenced sample consisted of blood. These receptors all stem from a human donor with ulcerative colitis or Crohn's disease, or a healthy co-twin of an affected twin (not recorded which).

The chain links TRBV5-1 to TRBJ2-1; TCRdb gives TRBD2 as the D gene, but with no DNA this cannot be confirmed. CDR1 is SGHRS and CDR2 is YFSETQ in the germline V gene. CDR3 length: 15 residues. The CDR3 region is CASSLTSGGLDEQFF.

The rearrangement joins TRBV2 to TRBJ1-2; lacking DNA, the TRBD1 call made by TCRdb goes unchecked. This CDR3 has 14 amino acids. Germline CDR1 SNHLY, CDR2 FYNNEI. This CDR3 is CASRSVGVNYGYTF. The full variable domain, completed using reference TRBV2 and TRBJ1-2, is EPEVTQTPSHQVTQMGQEVILRCVPISNHLYFYWYRQILGQKVEFLVSFYNNEISEKSEIFDDQFSVERPDGSNFTLKIRSTKLEDSAMYFCASRSVGVNYGYTFGSGTRLTVV.

J is TRBJ1-1 and V is TRBV7-9. The CDR3 totals 14 residues. Germline CDR1 SEHNR, CDR2 FQNEAQ (reference sequence). The CDR3 reads CASSLVDRNTEAFF. Full variable domain (outside the CDR3, taken from reference TRBV7-9 and TRBJ1-1): DTGVSQNPRHKITKRGQNVTFRCDPISEHNRLYWYRQTLGQGPEFLTYFQNEAQLEKSRLLSDRFSAERPKGSFSTLEIQRTEQGDSAMYLCASSLVDRNTEAFFGQGTRLTVV.